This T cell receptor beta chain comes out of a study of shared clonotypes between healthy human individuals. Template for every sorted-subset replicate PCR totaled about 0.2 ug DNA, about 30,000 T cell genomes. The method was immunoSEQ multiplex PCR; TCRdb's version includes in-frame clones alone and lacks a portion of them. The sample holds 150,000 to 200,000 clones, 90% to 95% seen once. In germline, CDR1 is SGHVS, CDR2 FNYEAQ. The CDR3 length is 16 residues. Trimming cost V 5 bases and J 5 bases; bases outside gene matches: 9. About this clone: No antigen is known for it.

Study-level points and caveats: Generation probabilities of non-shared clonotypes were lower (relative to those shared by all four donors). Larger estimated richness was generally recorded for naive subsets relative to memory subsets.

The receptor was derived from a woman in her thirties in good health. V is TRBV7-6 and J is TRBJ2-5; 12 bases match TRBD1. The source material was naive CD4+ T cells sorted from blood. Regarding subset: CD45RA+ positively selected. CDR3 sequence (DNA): TGTGCCAGCAGCCTCAGGGGGACAGGGGGCTTGGAGACCCAGTACTTC. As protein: CASSLRGTGGLETQYF. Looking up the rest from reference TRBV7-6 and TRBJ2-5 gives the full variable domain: GAGVSQSPRYKVTKRGQDVALRCDPISGHVSLYWYRQALGQGPEFLTYFNYEAQQDKSGLPNDRFSAERPEGSISTLTIQRTEQRDSAMYRCASSLRGTGGLETQYFGPGTRLLVL.